The clone carrying this TCR beta chain was observed many times. The antigen remains unidentified. This sample is part of a study of T cells in Graves' hyperthyroidism and ophthalmopathy. Uncontrolled infections, other autoimmune diseases, pregnancy or lactation led to exclusion of patients. Clinical symptoms, serum thyroxine, TRAb, thyroid ultrasound and orbital computed tomography established diagnosis. Study-level results: Blood also contained most expanded thyroid clonotypes above 0.001. Stable hyperthyroidism was told apart from ophthalmopathy by a model built on 13 V-J features.

Germline assignment: CDR1 SGHRS and CDR2 YFSETQ. V lost 0 bases, J lost 4 bases, and 17 bases lay in between. The CDR3 sequence is 17 residues long. Amplified TCR beta CDR3 regions came from RNA transcripts. With the HTBI primer set, the TCR CDR3 went through a first round of RT-PCR. TCRdb processed the multiplex PCR reads anew with MiXCR; each CDR3 protein has one entry. Among a few hundred thousand distinct CDR3 sequences listed, around 20% were seen once. The rearrangement uses TRBV5-1 and TRBJ1-5, with D possibly TRBD1 on 5 matching bases. Source material: blood. The clonotype was recovered from a man aged 18 to 30 with Graves' hyperthyroidism. The CDR3 loop reads CASSLGEGHFGNQPQHF. The CDR3 nucleotides are TGCGCCAGCAGCTTGGGGGAAGGACATTTCGGGAATCAGCCCCAGCATTTT. The variable domain in full, with the rest retrieved from reference TRBV5-1 and TRBJ1-5, is KAGVTQTPRYLIKTRGQQVTLSCSPISGHRSVSWYQQTPGQGLQFLFEYFSETQRNKGNFPGRFSGRQFSNSRSEMNVSTLELGDSALYLCASSLGEGHFGNQPQHFGDGTRLSIL.